The clone carrying this T cell receptor beta chain was observed a handful of times. Germline CDR1 reads MDHEN; CDR2 reads SYDVKM. Trimming took 1 base from V and 7 from J; bases not matched to a gene: 11. The CDR3 spans 18 residues. Original methodology: How many nucleated cells were present was estimated from reference gene primer amplification. Data came from immunoSEQ multiplex PCR; TCRdb stores just in-frame clones and leaves some out. The V and J calls and clone size were taken over from that table, and D and trimming were inferred from the DNA. The sample includes 320,000 or so clones, over 70% of them seen just once. This record belongs to a study of blood T cell repertoires in COVID-19. Study details: PBMCs, B-cell-depleted T cells, or T cells were the source of the cDNA or gDNA that made up the material.

Participant-reported clinical history was the basis for cohort assignment. What the recovered Cohort 3 donors had was two negative PCRs, clearance, or symptom resolution. This clonotype originated in a man younger than 40 who had recovered from COVID-19. The sample comprised PBMCs or T cells enriched from blood (not recorded which). This chain connects TRBV28 to TRBJ1-6, with 9 bases fitting TRBD1. The CDR3 DNA reads as TGTGCCAGCAGTTTATTCATAAGTTCTGGGACAGGGAATTCACCCCTCCACTTT. Its translation: CASSLFISSGTGNSPLHF.